These T cell receptor beta chains were read from a single sample in a study of metastatic and nonmetastatic thyroid tumors. Using MiXCR, TCRdb reanalyzed the PCR reads. Of under 30,000 clones in the sample, 20% to 25% were seen once. What was sequenced was blood. The source is a female donor with papillary thyroid cancer or a benign thyroid nodule (not recorded which). Some clones in this sample may be carry-over from other donors' samples. CDR3s include the opening cysteine and the closing phenylalanine or tryptophan. Each record gives: D gene, clone size, V gene, J gene, CDR3 DNA, CDR3 protein. D genes are given only for firm matches. Clone size is given for some rows only: seen once, a few or many times, or a class if the clone is expanded.

-,many,TRBV11-2,TRBJ2-1,TGTGCCAGCAGCTTAGGGTATAACAGAGACAATGAGCAGTTCTTC,CASSLGYNRDNEQFF
TRBD2,many,TRBV20-1,TRBJ2-4,TGCAGTGCTCCAGCGGGAGGATCGAAAAACATTCAGTACTTC,CSAPAGGSKNIQYF
TRBD2,-,TRBV20-1,TRBJ2-7,TGCAGTGCTAGAGATCCCCTAGCGGGGGCGGGGGAGCAGTACTTC,CSARDPLAGAGEQYF
TRBD1,once,TRBV13,TRBJ2-3,TGTGCCAGCAGCTCCAGGGGGTCTTTAGATACGCAGTATTTT,CASSSRGSLDTQYF
-,many,TRBV20-1,TRBJ1-2,TGCAGTGCTAAAGCCCTCGGGGGCTCGTATGGCTACACCTTC,CSAKALGGSYGYTF
TRBD1,many,TRBV4-2,TRBJ1-5,TGTGCCAGCAGCCAAGGGACAGGGGCCAATCAGCCCCAGCATTTT,CASSQGTGANQPQHF
-,-,TRBV7-3,TRBJ1-1,TGTGCCAGCAGCCCTGGAGGGAACACTGAAGCTTTCTTT,CASSPGGNTEAFF
-,-,TRBV2,TRBJ1-2,TGTGCCATAAAAATTGAGATCCTTTCCTACGGCTACACCTTC,CAIKIEILSYGYTF
-,-,TRBV7-9,TRBJ2-7,TGTGCCAGCAGCCCTCAGGGGAGGTACGAGCAGTACTTC,CASSPQGRYEQYF
TRBD1,-,TRBV15,TRBJ1-4,TGTGCCACCAGCAGGGGGACAGGGAACAAAGTTGATAAACTGTTTTTT,CATSRGTGNKVDKLFF
-,medium-sized,TRBV6-1,TRBJ2-7,TGTGCCAGCAGAGACCTTCCTACAGGAACCTACGAGCAGTACTTC,CASRDLPTGTYEQYF
TRBD1,many,TRBV4-3,TRBJ2-5,TGCGCCAGCAGCCCAGGAACAGGGGCCCAAGAGACCCAGTACTTC,CASSPGTGAQETQYF
TRBD2,-,TRBV15,TRBJ2-1,TGTGCCACCAGCAGGGGTTTGGCGGGAGCCGTCCCCTACAATGAGCAGTTCTTC,CATSRGLAGAVPYNEQFF
-,many,TRBV28,TRBJ2-3,TGTGCCAGCAGGGTAGTCAGGGGATTGGCAGATACGCAGTATTTT,CASRVVRGLADTQYF
-,few,TRBV7-9,TRBJ2-7,TGTGCCAGCGGTGGACGGTCCTACGATCAGTACTTC,CASGGRSYDQYF
-,many,TRBV6-1,TRBJ1-5,TGTGCCAGCAGCGCCTCGGGACACCCCAATCAGCCCCAGCATTTT,CASSASGHPNQPQHF
-,medium-sized,TRBV28,TRBJ1-2,TGTGCCAGCAGTGGGTTCCCTTTTGACTATGGCTACACCTTC,CASSGFPFDYGYTF
-,-,TRBV11-2,TRBJ1-1,TGTGCCAGCAGCTTAGGGGCAGGTGGGGTTTGGGGCACTGAAGCTTTCTTT,CASSLGAGGVWGTEAFF
TRBD1,-,TRBV27,TRBJ2-5,TGTGCCAGCAGTTTCCTCTCCACAGGGGGATCCACGACCCAGTACTTC,CASSFLSTGGSTTQYF
TRBD2,-,TRBV2,TRBJ2-7,TGTGCCAGCACCCTTGCTAGCGGGAATTCCTACGAGCAGTACTTC,CASTLASGNSYEQYF
-,-,TRBV7-2,TRBJ2-3,TGTGCCAGCAGCCGGGACAGCACAGATACGCAGTATTTT,CASSRDSTDTQYF
-,-,TRBV20-1,TRBJ2-1,TGCAGCCAAACGAGTACAACGGGCCGGCCTAATGAGCAGTTCTTC,CSQTSTTGRPNEQFF
-,few,TRBV20-1,TRBJ2-7,TGCAGTATTCGAACGGGACTGAACGGCTACGAGCAGTACTTC,CSIRTGLNGYEQYF
TRBD1,few,TRBV18,TRBJ2-7,TGTGCCAGCTCACCGGACAGGGCCCGACCTTCCTACGAGCAGTACTTC,CASSPDRARPSYEQYF
-,many,TRBV4-3,TRBJ2-1,TGCGCCAGCAGCCAAGAACTGGGTTTTGAGCAGTTCTTC,CASSQELGFEQFF
TRBD1,many,TRBV27,TRBJ2-2,TGTGCCAGCAGGCAAACCCGGGACAGGACGAACACCGGGGAGCTGTTTTTT,CASRQTRDRTNTGELFF
-,-,TRBV30,TRBJ1-5,TGTGCCTGGAGTAACGGGGGCAATCAGCCCCAGCATTTT,CAWSNGGNQPQHF
-,few,TRBV6-2/TRBV6-3,TRBJ2-1,TGTGCCAGCAGTGATTTAGGAAAAACCTACAATGAGCAGTTCTTC,CASSDLGKTYNEQFF
TRBD1,few,TRBV5-1,TRBJ1-1,TGCGCCAGCAGCTACAGGGGAGGTGGGCGTGAAGCTTTCTTT,CASSYRGGGREAFF
-,many,TRBV4-1,TRBJ1-6,TGCGCCAGCAGCCGAAACAGGGATTTCCCAAATTCACCCCTCCACTTT,CASSRNRDFPNSPLHF
-,many,TRBV12-3/TRBV12-4,TRBJ2-5,TGTGCCAGCAGCCCTAGTGGGCGGGTATTTATGTACTTC,CASSPSGRVFMYF
-,-,TRBV20-1,TRBJ2-7,TGCAGTGCCCGGGATTCGGGGGGCCACGAGCAGTACTTC,CSARDSGGHEQYF
-,many,TRBV4-2,TRBJ2-1,TGTGCCAGCAGCCAAGTGGCCGGGAGTCCCTACAATGAGCAGTTCTTC,CASSQVAGSPYNEQFF
-,many,TRBV12-3/TRBV12-4,TRBJ1-1,TGTGCCAGCAACCGGGCAAGGACCACTGAAGCTTTCTTT,CASNRARTTEAFF
-,-,TRBV4-1,TRBJ2-2,TGCGCCAGCAGCCGCCTAGGGCCTGTTGCAACCTTAACCGGGGAGCTGTTTTTT,CASSRLGPVATLTGELFF
TRBD1,many,TRBV6-1,TRBJ1-4,TGTGCCAGCAGTGAAGTGGCAGGGGGCCCTAATGAAAAACTGTTTTTT,CASSEVAGGPNEKLFF